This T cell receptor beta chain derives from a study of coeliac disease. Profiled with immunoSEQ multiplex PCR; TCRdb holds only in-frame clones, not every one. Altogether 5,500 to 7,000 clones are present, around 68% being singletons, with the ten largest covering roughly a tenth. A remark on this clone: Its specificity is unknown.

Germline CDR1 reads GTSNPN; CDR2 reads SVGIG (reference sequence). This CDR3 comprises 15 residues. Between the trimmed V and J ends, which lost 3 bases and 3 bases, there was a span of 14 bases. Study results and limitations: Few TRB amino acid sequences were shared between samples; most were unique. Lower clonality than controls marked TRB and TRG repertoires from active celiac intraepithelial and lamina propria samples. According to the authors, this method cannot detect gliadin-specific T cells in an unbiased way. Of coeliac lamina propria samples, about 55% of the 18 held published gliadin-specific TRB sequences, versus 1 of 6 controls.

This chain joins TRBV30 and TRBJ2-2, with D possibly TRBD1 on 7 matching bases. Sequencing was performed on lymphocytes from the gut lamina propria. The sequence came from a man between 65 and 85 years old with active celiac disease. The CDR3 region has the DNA TGTGCCTGGAGACAGGGGACGGGGGACACCGGGGAGCTGTTTTTT. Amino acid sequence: CAWRQGTGDTGELFF.